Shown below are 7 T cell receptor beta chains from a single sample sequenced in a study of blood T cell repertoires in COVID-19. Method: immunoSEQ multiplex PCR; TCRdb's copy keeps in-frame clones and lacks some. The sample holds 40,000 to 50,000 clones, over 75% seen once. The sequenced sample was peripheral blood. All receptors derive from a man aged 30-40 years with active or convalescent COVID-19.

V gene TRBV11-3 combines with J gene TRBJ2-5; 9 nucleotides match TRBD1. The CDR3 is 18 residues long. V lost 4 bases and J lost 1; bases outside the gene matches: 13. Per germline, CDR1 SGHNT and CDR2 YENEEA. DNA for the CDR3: TGTGCCAGCAGCTCCTCCTTCGGACAGGGGCGAATCCAAGAGACCCAGTACTTC. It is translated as CASSSSFGQGRIQETQYF.

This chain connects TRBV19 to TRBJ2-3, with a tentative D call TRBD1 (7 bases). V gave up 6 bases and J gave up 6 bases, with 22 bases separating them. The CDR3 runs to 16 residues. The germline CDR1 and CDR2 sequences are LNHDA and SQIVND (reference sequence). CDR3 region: CASRKGAPGVGDTQYF. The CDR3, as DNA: TGTGCCAGTAGGAAGGGGGCCCCGGGGGTAGGGGATACGCAGTATTTT.

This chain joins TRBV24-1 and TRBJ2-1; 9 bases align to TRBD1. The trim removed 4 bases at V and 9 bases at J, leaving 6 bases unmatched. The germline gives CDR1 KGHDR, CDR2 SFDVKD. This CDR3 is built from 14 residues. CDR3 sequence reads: CATSDPGQGGEQFF. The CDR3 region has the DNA TGTGCCACCAGTGACCCGGGACAGGGAGGTGAGCAGTTCTTC.

This CDR3 is CASSTRQAGGLRTDTQYF. In nucleotides, the CDR3 is TGTGCCAGCAGCACGCGACAAGCGGGGGGGCTTAGGACAGATACGCAGTATTTT. This sequence joins TRBV28 and TRBJ2-3; 10 nucleotides match TRBD2. The CDR3 totals 18 residues. With 6 bases clipped from V and 3 bases from J, the junction kept 15 bases outside the gene matches. Germline lookup yields CDR1 MDHEN and CDR2 SYDVKM.

CDR3 sequence (DNA): TGTGCCAGCAGCCCCCGGACTAGCAATGAGCAGTTCTTC. Translation gives CASSPRTSNEQFF. V gene TRBV9 combines with J gene TRBJ2-1, with 7 bases aligning to TRBD2. Trimming took 4 bases from V and 6 from J; bases not matched to a gene: 4. Per the germline V gene, CDR1 is SGDLS and CDR2 is YYNGEE. The CDR3 spans 13 residues.

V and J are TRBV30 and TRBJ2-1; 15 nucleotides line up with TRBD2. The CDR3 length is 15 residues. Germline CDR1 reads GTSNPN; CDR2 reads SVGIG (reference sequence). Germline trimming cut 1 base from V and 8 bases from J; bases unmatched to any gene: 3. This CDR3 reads CAWSGTSGREDEQFF. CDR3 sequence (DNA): TGTGCCTGGAGTGGGACTAGCGGGAGGGAGGATGAGCAGTTCTTC.

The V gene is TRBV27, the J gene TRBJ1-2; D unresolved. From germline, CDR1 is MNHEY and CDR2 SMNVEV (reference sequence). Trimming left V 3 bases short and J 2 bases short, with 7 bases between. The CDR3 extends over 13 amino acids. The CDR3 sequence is CASSFRGNYGYTF. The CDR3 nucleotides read TGTGCCAGCAGTTTTAGAGGGAACTATGGCTACACCTTC.